A selection of T cell receptor beta chains follows, all from one sample in a study of cytomegalovirus exposure and HLA in healthy donors. Method: immunoSEQ multiplex PCR; TCRdb's copy keeps in-frame clones and lacks some. The table has 130,000 to 150,000 clones, more than 75% seen once. The sample taken for sequencing was PBMCs. The source of these receptors is a man aged 18 to 29 in good health and CMV-seronegative. CDR3s include the opening cysteine and the closing phenylalanine or tryptophan. Each record gives: D gene, J gene, clone size, V gene, CDR3 DNA, CDR3 protein. D genes are given only for firm matches. Size values are once, few and many counts, or a class for expanded clones, and some rows have none.

NA | TRBJ2-3 | NA | TRBV9 | TGTGCCAGCAGCGTGGGAGACCTGAGGGGCACAGATACGCAGTATTTT | CASSVGDLRGTDTQYF
NA | TRBJ2-1 | few | TRBV4-2 | TGTGCCAGCAGCCAAGATTTCGGGGACTCCTCCTGGGGGCAGTTCTTC | CASSQDFGDSSWGQFF
NA | TRBJ1-1 | NA | TRBV5-1 | TGCGCCAGTACAGGGTTTACGGGGATGAACACTGAAGCTTTCTTT | CASTGFTGMNTEAFF
TRBD1 | TRBJ1-2 | NA | TRBV7-9 | TGTGCCAGCAGTTCAGGACAGGCCGTCTCGAACACCTTC | CASSSGQAVSNTF
TRBD1 | TRBJ2-7 | NA | TRBV28 | TGTGCCAGCAGTAAAACAGGGGGCGCGTCGTACGAGCAGTACTTC | CASSKTGGASYEQYF
TRBD1 | TRBJ1-5 | few | TRBV18 | TGTGCCAGCTCACCAGGGGCCATACGGACAGGGGGCAATCAGCCCCAGCATTTT | CASSPGAIRTGGNQPQHF
TRBD1 | TRBJ2-2 | once | TRBV5-8 | TGTGCCAGCAGTTATTGGACAGGGACCACGAACACCGGGGAGCTGTTTTTT | CASSYWTGTTNTGELFF
NA | TRBJ1-1 | NA | TRBV11-3 | TGTGCCAGCAGCTCCGGGGGGTTGCGGACTGAAGCTTTCTTT | CASSSGGLRTEAFF
TRBD1 | TRBJ2-5 | NA | TRBV5-6 | TGTGCCAGCAGCTTGGGTCAGGGGGTCCAAGAGACCCAGTACTTC | CASSLGQGVQETQYF
NA | TRBJ2-3 | NA | TRBV14 | TGTGCCAGCAGCCAGACACCGGGACAAACAGCAGATACGCAGTATTTT | CASSQTPGQTADTQYF
NA | TRBJ2-1 | NA | TRBV2 | TGTGCCAGCAGTTTTACCGGGTTACCCTACAATGAGCAGTTCTTC | CASSFTGLPYNEQFF
NA | TRBJ2-5 | NA | TRBV12-5 | TGTGCTAGTACGGGGTGGGAGACCCAGTACTTC | CASTGWETQYF
TRBD2 | TRBJ2-7 | NA | TRBV14 | TGTGCCAGCAGCCAATCAGCGTCCGGGGGGGAGCAGTACTTC | CASSQSASGGEQYF
TRBD1 | TRBJ1-1 | NA | TRBV5-8 | TGTGCCAGCAGCTCAGATAGACAGGGGAGAGGGACTGAAGCTTTCTTT | CASSSDRQGRGTEAFF
TRBD1 | TRBJ2-1 | NA | TRBV28 | TGTGCCAGTAGTTTGGCCGGGACAGCGAACGACAATGAGCAGTTCTTC | CASSLAGTANDNEQFF
NA | TRBJ2-2 | NA | TRBV2 | TGTGCCAGTCACCCCAACCAGGGGGGGAACACCGGGGAGCTGTTTTTT | CASHPNQGGNTGELFF
NA | TRBJ1-1 | once | TRBV30 | TGTGCCTGGAGTCTCTCGGGACTCTCACTGAACACTGAAGCTTTCTTT | CAWSLSGLSLNTEAFF
TRBD2 | TRBJ2-5 | NA | TRBV7-2 | TGTGCCAGCAGCTTGAGCGGGAGTGAGACCCAGTACTTC | CASSLSGSETQYF
TRBD1 | TRBJ2-1 | few | TRBV2 | TGTGCCAGCAGGCCGGGACAGGGGGTGGGTGAGCAGTTCTTC | CASRPGQGVGEQFF
TRBD2 | TRBJ2-3 | NA | TRBV9 | TGTGCCAGCAGCGTAGCGACTAGCGGGGGGGCGGATACGCAGTATTTT | CASSVATSGGADTQYF
TRBD1 | TRBJ2-5 | few | TRBV2 | TGTGCCAGCAGTAATTGGGACACAGGGGATCAAGAGACCCAGTACTTC | CASSNWDTGDQETQYF
NA | TRBJ1-4 | few | TRBV5-1 | TGCGCCAGCAGCGGGGGGAGGAATGAAAAACTGTTTTTT | CASSGGRNEKLFF
NA | TRBJ1-1 | NA | TRBV5-8 | TGTGCCAGCAGCTTATTATACAGTCAAGCTTTCTTT | CASSLLYSQAFF
TRBD1 | TRBJ2-2 | NA | TRBV5-1 | TGCGCCAGCAGCTTGGAACAGGGGGGAACCGGGGAGCTGTTTTTT | CASSLEQGGTGELFF
NA | TRBJ1-4 | NA | TRBV30 | TGTGCCTGGAGTGTACAGAATTTTAGGATTGCAACTAATGAAAAACTGTTTTTT | CAWSVQNFRIATNEKLFF
TRBD1 | TRBJ2-2 | NA | TRBV7-9 | TGTGCCAGCAGCTTAGCGGGCAGGGGGCGCACCGGGGAGCTGTTTTTT | CASSLAGRGRTGELFF
NA | TRBJ2-5 | NA | TRBV7-9 | TGTGCCGTCGCACCCCAGGAGGCTCGGGAGACCCAGTACTTC | CAVAPQEARETQYF
TRBD2 | TRBJ2-3 | NA | TRBV6-6 | TGTGCCAGCAGTCCCCAACTAGCGGGGACCACAGATACGCAGTATTTT | CASSPQLAGTTDTQYF
TRBD2 | TRBJ2-7 | NA | TRBV11-2 | TGTGCCAGCAGCTTATCGACTAGCGGGTTTTACGAGCAGTACTTC | CASSLSTSGFYEQYF
NA | TRBJ2-3 | NA | TRBV6-1 | TGTGCCAGCAGTGAGGGAGGACTCTTCTACACAGATACGCAGTATTTT | CASSEGGLFYTDTQYF
TRBD2 | TRBJ2-1 | NA | TRBV6-6 | TGTGCCAGCAGTTACAGGCGGGAGTTCTCCTACAATGAGCAGTTCTTC | CASSYRREFSYNEQFF
NA | TRBJ1-3 | NA | TRBV28 | TGTGCCAGCAGGGGGGGTTCCGGAAACACCATATATTTT | CASRGGSGNTIYF
NA | TRBJ1-1 | few | TRBV9 | TGTGCCAGCAGCGTATTGGACAGCACTGAAGCTTTCTTT | CASSVLDSTEAFF
NA | TRBJ2-1 | few | TRBV7-6 | TGTGCCAGCAGCTTAGCGGGCCGGTACAATGAGCAGTTCTTC | CASSLAGRYNEQFF
NA | TRBJ1-3 | NA | TRBV30 | TGTGCCTGGGATACAGGAAACTCTGGAAACACCATATATTTT | CAWDTGNSGNTIYF
NA | TRBJ2-5 | NA | TRBV28 | TGTGCCAGCAGCCTAACAGGGAGGGGGACCCAGTACTTC | CASSLTGRGTQYF
NA | TRBJ2-7 | NA | TRBV4-1 | TGCGCCAGCAGCCGTCTGCAGGGTAAAACCTACGAGCAGTACTTC | CASSRLQGKTYEQYF
TRBD1 | TRBJ1-5 | NA | TRBV6-1 | TGTGCCAGCAGTGAAGACCCGACAGGGGGGGAAGCCGATCAGCCCCAGCATTTT | CASSEDPTGGEADQPQHF
NA | TRBJ2-2 | NA | TRBV19 | TGTGCCAGTAGTGTCACAGGGTTGGGCACCGGGGAGCTGTTTTTT | CASSVTGLGTGELFF
NA | TRBJ2-7 | NA | TRBV5-1 | TGCGCCAGCAGCTTAGACCCCCCGGACAGCTCCTACGAGCAGTACTTC | CASSLDPPDSSYEQYF
NA | TRBJ2-1 | NA | TRBV27 | TGTGCCAGCAGTTTAAGTCCTCGGCAGGGTAAGAATGAGCAGTTCTTC | CASSLSPRQGKNEQFF
TRBD1 | TRBJ1-1 | NA | TRBV11-3 | TGTGCCAGCAGTTCGAACAGGGGATTAGGAGCTTTCTTT | CASSSNRGLGAFF
NA | TRBJ2-5 | NA | TRBV5-1 | TGCGCCAGCAGCTTGCTCGGGGTGGAGGGAGTCGGGGAGACCCAGTACTTC | CASSLLGVEGVGETQYF
NA | TRBJ2-7 | NA | TRBV13 | TGTGCCAGCAGCTTACCCATCAGATCCTACGAGCAGTACTTC | CASSLPIRSYEQYF
NA | TRBJ1-6 | NA | TRBV19 | TGTGCCAGTAGTGGTCGACAGGAGAGCTCCTATAATTCACCCCTCCACTTT | CASSGRQESSYNSPLHF
TRBD1 | TRBJ1-1 | NA | TRBV27 | TGTGCCAGCAGTTTTACAGGGGCCTATAACACTGAAGCTTTCTTT | CASSFTGAYNTEAFF
NA | TRBJ2-1 | NA | TRBV5-8 | TGTGCCACCATCACGGGGAGAAGCTCCTACAATGAGCAGTTCTTC | CATITGRSSYNEQFF
TRBD1 | TRBJ1-2 | NA | TRBV6-5 | TGTGCCAGCAGTTACTCCAACAGGGGGTACTACACCTTC | CASSYSNRGYYTF
TRBD2 | TRBJ2-3 | NA | TRBV28 | TGTGCCAGCAGTTTTCCGACTAGCGGGAGATTGGATACGCAGTATTTT | CASSFPTSGRLDTQYF
NA | TRBJ2-5 | NA | TRBV25-1 | TGTGCCAGCAGTCAACAGAGGAGAAAGGGGGAGACCCAGTACTTC | CASSQQRRKGETQYF
NA | TRBJ2-5 | NA | TRBV5-1 | TGCGCCAGCAGCCGTGGCACAGGGATGAAGACCCAGTACTTC | CASSRGTGMKTQYF